Detailed here is one T cell receptor (beta chain). In the original processing: The assay estimated nucleated cells by amplifying reference gene primers. TCRdb's table, derived via immunoSEQ multiplex PCR, lists solely in-frame clones and lacks some. D and trimming come from the DNA, and the V and J calls and clone size come from that table. The table has over 100,000 clones, more than 60% seen once. The data were obtained in a study of blood T cell repertoires in COVID-19. Study as a whole: Sites in the United States, Italy and Spain provided acute and convalescent COVID-19 samples. Nucleic acid was either cDNA or gDNA, and it came from T cells, B-cell-depleted T cells, or PBMCs.

This CDR3 has 16 amino acids. Trimming took off 0 bases at V and 5 bases at J, with 17 bases between the two ends. Looked up from germline, CDR1 is SGDLS and CDR2 is YYNGEE. The gene calls are TRBV9 and TRBJ1-2; perhaps TRBD1 as D (6 bases). The receptor's source is a woman in her 70s with acute or convalescent COVID-19. Sequencing used peripheral blood. The CDR3, as DNA: TGTGCCAGCAGCGTAGGTGGGGGGGCCAGGGCATATGGCTACACCTTC. Translating it yields CASSVGGGARAYGYTF.